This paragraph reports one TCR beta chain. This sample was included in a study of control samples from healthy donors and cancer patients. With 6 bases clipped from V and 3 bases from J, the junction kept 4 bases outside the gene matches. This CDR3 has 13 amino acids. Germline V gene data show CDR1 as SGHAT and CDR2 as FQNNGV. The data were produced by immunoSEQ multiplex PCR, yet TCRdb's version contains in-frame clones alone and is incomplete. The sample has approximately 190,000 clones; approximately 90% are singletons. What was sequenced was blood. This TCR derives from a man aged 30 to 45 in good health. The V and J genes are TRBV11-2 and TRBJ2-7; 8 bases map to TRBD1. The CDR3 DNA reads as TGTGCCAGCAGGCCTACAGGGGGCTACGAGCAGTACTTC. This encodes CASRPTGGYEQYF.